These T cell receptor beta chains were read from a single sample in a study of T cells in Graves' hyperthyroidism and ophthalmopathy. TCRdb re-called the multiplex PCR reads through MiXCR, storing one row per CDR3 protein. The table shows hundreds of thousands of distinct CDR3 sequences, with approximately 24% occurring only once. Sequencing was carried out using blood. The receptors were sampled from a woman aged 25 to 45 with Graves' ophthalmopathy. CDR3s include the opening cysteine and the closing phenylalanine or tryptophan. The D gene is left open where the match is weak. Part of the rows lack a size; the others show once, few, many or a class for expanded clones.

J gene | D gene | V gene | clone size | CDR3 DNA | CDR3 protein
TRBJ1-2 | NA | TRBV12-3/TRBV12-4 | many | TGTGCCAGCAGTTTAGAGCCGGGACGGAATGGCTACACCTTC | CASSLEPGRNGYTF
TRBJ2-5 | TRBD1 | TRBV6-5 | NA | TGTGCCAGCAGTTATGGGGCGGACAGGGAAGAGACCCAGTACTTC | CASSYGADREETQYF
TRBJ2-7 | TRBD1 | TRBV6-4 | many | TGTGCCATTGGACAGGCCTCCTCCTACGAGCAGTACTTC | CAIGQASSYEQYF
TRBJ2-5 | NA | TRBV13 | many | TGTGCCAGCAGCTTCCACAAGGCCCCAGGGCTCCAAGAGACCCAGTACTTC | CASSFHKAPGLQETQYF
TRBJ2-7 | TRBD1 | TRBV6-2/TRBV6-3 | many | TGTGCCAGCAGGCCCTCGGGACAGGGAGTCGACGAGCAGTACTTC | CASRPSGQGVDEQYF
TRBJ1-1 | TRBD1 | TRBV20-1 | many | TGCAGTGCGACCTTACCCGGGACAGTGAACACTGAAGCTTTCTTT | CSATLPGTVNTEAFF
TRBJ2-5 | NA | TRBV6-5 | many | TGTGCCAGCAGTCACCCACTACATCGGGAGACCCAGTACTTC | CASSHPLHRETQYF
TRBJ2-7 | NA | TRBV20-1 | many | TGCAGTGCGGCTACCCAAGGGTCTCTCTACGAGCAGTACTTC | CSAATQGSLYEQYF
TRBJ1-2 | NA | TRBV30 | many | TGTGCCTGGAGTTGGGGGGGCGACTATGGCTACACCTTC | CAWSWGGDYGYTF
TRBJ2-7 | TRBD1 | TRBV11-2 | NA | TGTGCCAGCAGCCTCTGGGGCGGGACAGGGGGCTACGAGCAGTACTTC | CASSLWGGTGGYEQYF
TRBJ2-7 | TRBD2 | TRBV2 | NA | TGTGCCAGCAGTGTCCGGAGGAGCGGGGGAACCTACGAGCAGTACTTC | CASSVRRSGGTYEQYF
TRBJ2-4 | TRBD1 | TRBV2 | NA | TGTGCCAGCAGAGAGACAGGGGTAGAAAACATTCAGTACTTC | CASRETGVENIQYF
TRBJ2-7 | TRBD1 | TRBV28 | few | TGTGCCAGCAGTCCAGGGACAGCCTCCGAGCAGTACTTC | CASSPGTASEQYF
TRBJ1-1 | NA | TRBV20-1 | few | TGCAGTGCCAACACAGGGACCCACACTGAAGCTTTCTTT | CSANTGTHTEAFF
TRBJ2-7 | TRBD2 | TRBV5-1 | many | TGCGCCAGCAGCTTGGCGGGCGGGAGGGACGTGCAGTACTTC | CASSLAGGRDVQYF
TRBJ2-5 | NA | TRBV6-1 | NA | TGTGCCAGCGGTGAAGCCTGGGGGGATACGGAGACCCAGTACTTC | CASGEAWGDTETQYF
TRBJ2-2 | NA | TRBV9 | many | TGTGCCAGCAGCCCGCTATCGAGAGCGAACACCGGGGAGCTGTTTTTT | CASSPLSRANTGELFF
TRBJ2-7 | NA | TRBV27 | many | TGTGCCAGCAGTAGCCGTAATGAGCAGTACTTC | CASSSRNEQYF
TRBJ1-5 | TRBD1 | TRBV28 | many | TGTGCCAGCAGCAACACAGGACAGGGACAGCCCCAGCATTTT | CASSNTGQGQPQHF
TRBJ1-6 | TRBD1 | TRBV19 | NA | TGTGCCACCGCAGCCGGGACAGTGTATAATTCACCCCTCCACTTT | CATAAGTVYNSPLHF
TRBJ1-2 | NA | TRBV27 | few | TGTGCCAGCAGCGAGAGGGGAAGCGGTAACTATGGCTACACCTTC | CASSERGSGNYGYTF
TRBJ1-2 | NA | TRBV6-1 | NA | TGTGCCAGCAGTGAGTACACGACGGGTTATGGCTACACCTTC | CASSEYTTGYGYTF
TRBJ1-1 | NA | TRBV7-6 | many | TGTGCCAGCAGCTTGCTGTCGGGACGGATGAACACTGAAGCTTTCTTT | CASSLLSGRMNTEAFF
TRBJ2-7 | NA | TRBV6-1 | many | TGTGCCAGCAGGCCCGGGCCAGACGAGCAGTACTTC | CASRPGPDEQYF
TRBJ2-5 | NA | TRBV20-1 | NA | TGCAGTGCTAACACGGCTAACCAAGAGACCCAGTACTTC | CSANTANQETQYF
TRBJ2-5 | NA | TRBV7-2 | few | TGTGCCAGCAGCTTTGGGCTGGGGGAGACCCAGTACTTC | CASSFGLGETQYF
TRBJ1-1 | NA | TRBV20-1 | NA | TGCAGTGCTTCTCTTCCAGGCCAGGGGAACACTGAAGCTTTCTTT | CSASLPGQGNTEAFF
TRBJ1-1 | NA | TRBV6-5 | NA | TGTGCCACGTTATTCAGTTTTGATTCTGAAGCTTTCTTT | CATLFSFDSEAFF
TRBJ2-5 | NA | TRBV19 | NA | TGTGCCAGCAGCTTTAAAGGCAGTCAGACCCAGTACTTC | CASSFKGSQTQYF
TRBJ2-7 | NA | TRBV4-1 | few | TGCGCCAGCAGCCAAGTAGGGTTCGAGCAGTACTTC | CASSQVGFEQYF
TRBJ2-7 | TRBD2 | TRBV5-1 | NA | TGCGCCAGCAGCCCGCGGGGGGCCTCCTACGAGCAGTACTTC | CASSPRGASYEQYF
TRBJ2-5 | NA | TRBV7-9 | many | TGTGCCAGCAGCTTAGGGGTAGGAGGACAAGAGACCCAGTACTTC | CASSLGVGGQETQYF
TRBJ2-4 | TRBD2 | TRBV18 | few | TGTGCCAGCTCACCGAGTCCCGCGGGACTAGCGGGGGAGGGCATTCAGTACTTC | CASSPSPAGLAGEGIQYF
TRBJ1-2 | TRBD1 | TRBV29-1 | many | TGCAGCGCAACAACAGGGGAGCAAGTTTACTATGGCTACACCTTC | CSATTGEQVYYGYTF
TRBJ2-7 | TRBD2 | TRBV28 | NA | TGTGCCAGCAGTCCTCGAGTGTCACGGGGGGCCTACGAGCAGTACTTC | CASSPRVSRGAYEQYF
TRBJ2-7 | TRBD1 | TRBV12-3/TRBV12-4 | once | TGTGCCAGCAGCCCGACAGGGATCTACTCCTACGATCAGTACTTC | CASSPTGIYSYDQYF
TRBJ2-2 | NA | TRBV5-1 | many | TGCGCCACCTCTCTATCCAGTTTCAACACCGGGGAGCTGTTTTTT | CATSLSSFNTGELFF
TRBJ2-5 | NA | TRBV11-1 | few | TGTGCCAGCAGCTTGAACTTTGGGGGGCAAGAGACCCAGTACTTC | CASSLNFGGQETQYF
TRBJ2-5 | NA | TRBV29-1 | many | TGCAGCGTTCCCCGGGACTCAGAGACCCAGTACTTC | CSVPRDSETQYF
TRBJ2-4 | TRBD2 | TRBV30 | many | TGTGCCTGGAGCTCACTAGCGGGGGGGCTTAACATTCAGTACTTC | CAWSSLAGGLNIQYF
TRBJ1-2 | TRBD1 | TRBV20-1 | NA | TGCAGTGCTAGAGACCCACAGGGGCATCTCGATGGCTACACCTTC | CSARDPQGHLDGYTF
TRBJ1-1 | NA | TRBV12-3/TRBV12-4 | NA | TGTGCCAGCAGTGGACTTAAGGGACGCACTGAAGCTTTCTTT | CASSGLKGRTEAFF
TRBJ1-5 | TRBD1 | TRBV20-1 | NA | TGCAGTGCTAGCAGGGGGTCTCATCAGCCCCAGCATTTT | CSASRGSHQPQHF
TRBJ2-7 | NA | TRBV19 | few | TGTGCCAGTAGTATGGCTGAAAGCTCCTACGAGCAGTACTTC | CASSMAESSYEQYF
TRBJ2-5 | NA | TRBV12-3/TRBV12-4 | few | TGTGCCAGCAGTGGACTGGTACCAGTACAAGAGACCCAGTACTTC | CASSGLVPVQETQYF
TRBJ1-2 | TRBD1 | TRBV6-5 | many | TGTGCCAGCAGTTACCGCGCCAGGGGGGCATATGGCTACACCTTC | CASSYRARGAYGYTF
TRBJ1-2 | NA | TRBV4-1 | many | TGCGCCAGCAGCCAAGATACGGGGGATGGCTACACCTTC | CASSQDTGDGYTF
TRBJ1-5 | NA | TRBV6-2/TRBV6-3 | many | TGTGCCAGCAGTTCGCTGTCCCGAACCATGTATAGCAATCAGCCCCAGCATTTT | CASSSLSRTMYSNQPQHF
TRBJ2-7 | TRBD2 | TRBV5-1 | many | TGTGCCAGCAGTTTGGGACTAGCGGGGATATACGAGCAGTACTTC | CASSLGLAGIYEQYF
TRBJ1-1 | NA | TRBV10-2 | NA | TGCGCCAGCACCCGGGGGGGGGTTTTTGAAGCTTTCTTT | CASTRGGVFEAFF
TRBJ2-5 | NA | TRBV2 | many | TGTGCCAGCAGTGAAGGGATCGGGGAAGAGACCCAGTACTTC | CASSEGIGEETQYF
TRBJ1-2 | NA | TRBV5-1 | NA | TGCGCCAGCAGTCCTGCGGGGCTAGACGGCTACACCTTC | CASSPAGLDGYTF
TRBJ1-5 | NA | TRBV20-1 | few | TGCAGTGCTAGCAGTGAACAGATAAATCAGCCCCAGCATTTT | CSASSEQINQPQHF
TRBJ2-7 | TRBD1 | TRBV10-3 | many | TGTGCCATCAGAGAGACAGGGTTTTACGAGCAGTACTTC | CAIRETGFYEQYF
TRBJ1-1 | NA | TRBV15 | many | TGTGCCACCAGCTGGACCGACCTGGAGAACACTGAAGCTTTCTTT | CATSWTDLENTEAFF
TRBJ1-6 | NA | TRBV5-1 | few | TGCGCCAGCAGCTTGGACAGTACCGGCTCACCCCTCCACTTT | CASSLDSTGSPLHF
TRBJ2-7 | NA | TRBV12-3/TRBV12-4 | NA | TGTGCCAGCAGTCTCGAGATGATGATCGGCGATAGCTCCTACGAGCAGTACTTC | CASSLEMMIGDSSYEQYF